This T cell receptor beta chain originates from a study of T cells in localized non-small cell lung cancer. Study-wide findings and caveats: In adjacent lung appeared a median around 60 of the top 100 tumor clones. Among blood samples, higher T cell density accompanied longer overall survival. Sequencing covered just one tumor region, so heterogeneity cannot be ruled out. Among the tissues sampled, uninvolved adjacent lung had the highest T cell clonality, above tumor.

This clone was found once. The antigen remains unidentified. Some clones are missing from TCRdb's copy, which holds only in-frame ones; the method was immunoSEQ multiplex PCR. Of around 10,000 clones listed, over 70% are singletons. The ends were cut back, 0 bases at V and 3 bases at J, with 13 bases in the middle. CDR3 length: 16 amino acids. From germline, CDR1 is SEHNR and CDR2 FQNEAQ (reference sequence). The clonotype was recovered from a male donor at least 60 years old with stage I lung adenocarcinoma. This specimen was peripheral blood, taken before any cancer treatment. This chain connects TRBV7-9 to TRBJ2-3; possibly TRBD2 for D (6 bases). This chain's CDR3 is CASSLARDLRTDTQYF. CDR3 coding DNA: TGTGCCAGCAGCTTAGCGCGGGATCTGCGGACAGATACGCAGTATTTT.